The following is a T cell receptor (beta chain) sequence with its context. The data stem from a study of shared clonotypes between healthy human individuals. Profiled with immunoSEQ multiplex PCR; TCRdb holds only in-frame clones, not every one. The profile shows around 2,000,000 clones, over 85% of them singletons. CD45RO-negative, CCR7-selected cells formed the naive CD8 fraction, which excluded terminally differentiated effector memory CD45RA+ cells. The V gene's germline CDR1 is SGHRS and CDR2 YFSETQ. The CDR3 totals 15 residues. V lost 0 bases and J lost 5, with 13 bases in between. The sequence was collected from a man aged 18 to 29 in good health. The sample comprised naive CD8+ T cells sorted from blood. The J gene is TRBJ2-3, the V gene TRBV5-1; D assignment may be TRBD1 or TRBD2 (6 bases each). CDR3 DNA sequence: TGCGCCAGCAGCTTGGAACAGGGACTTGGAGATACGCAGTATTTT. This encodes CASSLEQGLGDTQYF.